This entry concerns a single T cell receptor (beta chain). The antigen remains undetermined. The PCR contained 60 Vbeta and 13 Jbeta primers. In the authors' methods: In a later analysis, 75 million to 85 million unique TCR beta chains included roughly 11 million shared by two or more donors. Method: immunoSEQ multiplex PCR; TCRdb's copy keeps in-frame clones and lacks some. V, J and clone size are those of that table, while D and trimming were read from the DNA. The sample has 120,000 to 150,000 clones; around 77% are singletons. The sample originates from a study of cytomegalovirus exposure and HLA in healthy donors. General study findings and limits: Researchers reportedly found TCR beta sequences accurately predicted most subjects' HLA-A and HLA-B alleles. Across donors, most TCRs were seen rarely, yet some public ones were widespread.

Germline CDR1 MNHEY, CDR2 SMNVEV (reference sequence). This CDR3 is built from 14 residues. V lost 6 bases and J lost 9; bases outside the gene matches: 11. The TCR comes from a woman between 40 and 55 years old in good health and CMV-seropositive. Sequences were obtained from PBMCs. The V and J genes are TRBV27 and TRBJ1-1, with 9 bases matching TRBD1. The CDR3 protein is CASRNTGGASQAFF. The CDR3 DNA reads as TGTGCCAGCAGGAATACAGGGGGCGCGTCCCAAGCTTTCTTT.